These 27 T cell receptor beta chains were all obtained from the same sample, sequenced in a study of Graves' ophthalmopathy and Graves' hyperthyroidism. Beta-chain TCR CDR3 regions were amplified from RNA transcripts. HTBI primers primed a first-round RT-PCR, and a second-round multiplex PCR followed. One entry per CDR3 protein results from TCRdb running MiXCR on the multiplex PCR reads. The sample has a few hundred thousand distinct CDR3 sequences, approximately 37% seen once. The specimen sequenced was peripheral blood or thyroid tissue (not recorded which). The origin of the receptors is an adult man with Graves' hyperthyroidism.

The chain carries TRBV6-5 and TRBJ2-2; TRBD1 is a possible D gene (6 bases). This CDR3 contains 13 residues. The V end was cut by 9 bases, the J end by 3 bases, with 11 bases between. Germline CDR1 MNHEY, CDR2 SVGAGI. CDR3 loop: CASWGRDTGELFF. For the CDR3, the DNA is TGTGCCAGTTGGGGGCGAGACACCGGGGAGCTGTTTTTT.

Concerning this clonotype itself: One junction end disagrees with the germline gene, perhaps due to a read error. The chain links TRBV10-3 to TRBJ1-5; D is possibly TRBD1 (6 bases). The CDR3 has 13 amino acids. The germline CDR1 and CDR2 sequences are ENHRY and SYGVKD. The CDR3 DNA reads as TGTGCCAGCAGTGACAGGAGCAATCAGCCCCAGCGTTTT. Amino acids: CASSDRSNQPQRF.

This clonotype was found a few times. DNA of the CDR3: TGTGCCAGCGCCGTCGGGACCGAAGGCTACGAGCAGTACTTC. Its protein product is CASAVGTEGYEQYF. The chain has TRBV27 and TRBJ2-7; D assignment may be TRBD1 or TRBD2 (5 bases each). Per the germline V gene, CDR1 is MNHEY and CDR2 is SMNVEV (reference sequence). The length of the CDR3 is 14 residues. The germline V and J ends were trimmed by 8 bases and 3 bases, with 17 bases remaining between them.

This clonotype was seen many times. The J gene is TRBJ2-7, the V gene TRBV29-1; 11 bases fit TRBD1. The CDR3 runs to 16 residues. The trim removed 1 base at V and 1 base at J, leaving 6 bases unmatched. Germline lookup yields CDR1 SQVTM and CDR2 ANQGSEA. CDR3 nucleotides: TGCAGCGTTGAAGTAAGGGACAGGGGGAATTCCTACGAGCAGTACTTC. It is translated as CSVEVRDRGNSYEQYF.

The genes are TRBV29-1 and TRBJ2-5; maybe TRBD1 (5 bases). CDR1 and CDR2 from the germline V gene are SQVTM and ANQGSEA. V was shortened by 8 bases and J by 4 bases, with 17 bases between the two germline ends. CDR3 size: 13 residues. CDR3 coding DNA: TGCAGCTTAGCTTCCAGGGTGGGAGAGACCCAGTACTTC. Translated: CSLASRVGETQYF. The full variable domain, completed using reference TRBV29-1 and TRBJ2-5, is SAVISQKPSRDICQRGTSLTIQCQVDSQVTMMFWYRQQPGQSLTLIATANQGSEATYESGFVIDKFPISRPNLTFSTLTVSNMSPEDSSIYLCSLASRVGETQYFGPGTRLLVL.

The sample holds many counts of this clonotype. The J gene is TRBJ1-4, the V gene TRBV2; weak D call: TRBD1 (5 bases). The CDR3 sequence is 13 residues long. Trimming stripped 5 bases from V and 5 bases from J, with 9 bases between. Looked up from germline, CDR1 is SNHLY and CDR2 is FYNNEI. For the CDR3, the DNA is TGTGCCAGCAGTCGGGACTTGAATGAAAAACTGTTTTTT. Its translation is CASSRDLNEKLFF.

This clonotype was observed many times. The rearrangement links TRBV6-1 to TRBJ1-5; D remains unclear. V gave up 0 bases and J gave up 2 bases, with 11 bases separating them. This CDR3 has 16 amino acids. In germline, CDR1 is MNHNS, CDR2 SASEGT. CDR3 in amino acids: CASSEARRAGNQPQHF. Written as DNA, the CDR3 is TGTGCCAGCAGTGAAGCACGTAGGGCGGGCAATCAGCCCCAGCATTTT.

The J gene is TRBJ2-2, the V gene TRBV7-3, with 12 bases fitting TRBD2. The CDR3 runs 17 residues. Germline CDR1 is SGHTA and CDR2 is FQGTGA. V lost 4 bases, J lost 7 bases, and 10 bases stayed unmatched. The CDR3 DNA reads as TGTGCCAGCAGCTGGGCCCTAGCGGGGGGGCCCAACGGGGAGCTGTTTTTT. It codes for CASSWALAGGPNGELFF. The full variable domain, rest sourced from reference TRBV7-3 and TRBJ2-2, is GAGVSQTPSNKVTEKGKYVELRCDPISGHTALYWYRQSLGQGPEFLIYFQGTGAADDSGLPNDRFFAVRPEGSVSTLKIQRTERGDSAVYLCASSWALAGGPNGELFFGEGSRLTVL.

This chain connects TRBV6-5 to TRBJ1-1; 7 bases map to TRBD1. V lost 0 bases to trimming and J lost 0 bases; unmatched junction nucleotides: 10. Germline loops: CDR1 MNHEY, CDR2 SVGAGI. The CDR3 is made up of 18 amino acids. The CDR3 sequence: CASSYSSTGQLLNTEAFF. CDR3 coding DNA: TGTGCCAGCAGTTACTCGTCCACGGGACAGCTATTGAACACTGAAGCTTTCTTT.

The chain combines TRBV20-1 with TRBJ2-7; maybe TRBD2 (6 bases). With 5 bases removed from V and 7 bases from J, the gap between germline ends came to 12 bases. This CDR3 spans 11 amino acids. Germline V gene lookup returns CDR1 DFQATT and CDR2 SNEGSKA (reference sequence). The CDR3 bases are TGCAGTGCTGAAGCGGGCAATGAGCAGTACTTC. This codes for CSAEAGNEQYF.

The chain combines TRBV7-8 with TRBJ1-5; D gene uncertain. This CDR3 region has 16 residues. Trimming pared 5 bases from V and 6 bases from J, leaving 20 bases between. CDR1 is SGHVS and CDR2 is FQNEAQ in the germline V gene. The CDR3 sequence: CASSQHGKGVGQPQHF. Here the CDR3 DNA reads TGTGCCAGCAGCCAGCACGGGAAGGGAGTTGGTCAGCCCCAGCATTTT.

With respect to this clonotype: The junction differs from germline at one of its ends, possibly a read error. The gene calls are TRBV7-7 and TRBJ2-5; D ambiguous. The CDR3 extends over 13 amino acids. Germline assignment: CDR1 SSHAT and CDR2 FNYEAQ (reference sequence). The CDR3 DNA reads as TGTGCTAGCAGCTCGGTAAGGGCGGATACGCAGTACTTC. The encoded protein is CASSSVRADTQYF.

CDR3 DNA sequence: TGCGCCAGCAGTGAGTCCGGGACAGCGATGTACACTGAAGCTTTCTTT. Translating gives CASSESGTAMYTEAFF. The V gene is TRBV10-2, the J gene TRBJ1-1; TRBD1 aligns across 7 bases. The CDR3 runs 16 residues. The trim removed 0 bases at V and 3 bases at J, leaving 7 bases unmatched. The germline CDR1 and CDR2 sequences are WSHSY and SAAADI.

This clonotype appeared many times. The chain couples TRBV6-5 to TRBJ1-2; D not certain. The CDR3 loop spans 18 amino acids. The V gene's germline CDR1 is MNHEY and CDR2 SVGAGI. V was trimmed by 0 bases and J by 0 bases, leaving 17 bases between them. The CDR3 nucleotides read TGTGCCAGCAGTTACTCTTCGGTTCTCCCAGGCGCTAACTATGGCTACACCTTC. Translated: CASSYSSVLPGANYGYTF.

The V and J genes are TRBV29-1 and TRBJ1-4, with D unresolved. This CDR3 has 16 residues. V was trimmed by 3 bases and J by 6 bases, leaving 20 bases between them. Germline CDR1 SQVTM, CDR2 ANQGSEA. The CDR3 DNA reads TGCAGCGTTGACCTAAACACAGATACGCAGTATGAAAAACTGTTTTTT. This sequence encodes CSVDLNTDTQYEKLFF.

The rearrangement uses TRBV7-2 and TRBJ2-5; D may be TRBD2 (5 bases). V was cut by 6 bases and J by 5 bases, with 16 bases left in between. Germline CDR1 and CDR2: SGHTA and FQGNSA. The CDR3 length is 14 residues. The CDR3 DNA reads TGTGCCAGCAGTAGATTCGCGGGCACGGAGACCCAGTACTTC. It codes for CASSRFAGTETQYF.

To note about this clonotype: At one of its ends the junction is not consistent with the germline gene, which may arise from a read error. The chain carries TRBV5-1 and TRBJ1-2; D may be TRBD1 (5 bases). CDR3 length equals 10 residues. Germline V CDR1 and CDR2: SGHRS, YFSETQ. CDR3 nucleotide sequence: TGCGCCAGCAGCTTGGTCCTCCAGGGTTTC. As protein: CASSLVLQGF.

The chain links TRBV7-3 to TRBJ2-5; 9 nucleotides agree with TRBD2. With 5 bases clipped from V and 2 bases from J, the junction kept 6 bases outside the gene matches. CDR1 SGHTA and CDR2 FQGTGA come from the germline V gene. There are 15 residues in the CDR3. CDR3 coding DNA: TGTGCCAGCAGCATACTAGCGGGTGCTCAAGAGACCCAGTACTTC. Protein sequence: CASSILAGAQETQYF.

Concerning this clonotype itself: This could be a read error, since a much larger clone is one nucleotide away. V usage is TRBV7-9 and J usage is TRBJ1-3; no definite D call. The V end was cut by 4 bases, the J end by 4 bases, with 8 bases between. Germline assignment: CDR1 SEHNR and CDR2 FQNEAQ (reference sequence). This CDR3 has 13 residues. This CDR3 is CASSSPTGNTIYF. The DNA for the CDR3 is TGTGCCAGCAGCTCCCCGACCGGAAACACCATATATTTT.

The V call is TRBV24-1, the J call TRBJ2-5; no clear D. The ends were cut back, 5 bases at V and 1 base at J, with 7 bases in the middle. CDR3 length: 13 amino acids. The germline V gene encodes CDR1 KGHDR and CDR2 SFDVKD. CDR3 region: CATSGEAQETQYF. CDR3 sequence (DNA): TGTGCCACCAGTGGGGAAGCCCAAGAGACCCAGTACTTC.

This clonotype occurred many times. This chain joins TRBV6-4 and TRBJ1-4, with a weak D call TRBD1 (5 bases). Germline-derived CDR1 and CDR2 are MRHNA and SNTAGT. This CDR3 is built from 15 residues. V lost 3 bases and J 6 bases, leaving 14 bases between the germline ends. Here the CDR3 reads CASSESAGLYEKLFF. The CDR3 DNA follows: TGTGCCAGCAGTGAGTCCGCGGGGCTCTATGAAAAACTGTTTTTT.

The chain recombines TRBV12-3 or TRBV12-4 with TRBJ1-2; D is possibly TRBD1 (5 bases). V was cut by 9 bases and J by 4 bases, with 15 bases left in between. CDR3 length equals 13 residues. CDR3 bases: TGTGCCAGTATCCTGCAGGGAAGCTATGGCTACACCTTC. Translation gives CASILQGSYGYTF.

Many counts were recorded for this clonotype. In DNA form, the CDR3 reads TGTGCCAGCAGTTACCAAGCAGGGGATGGCTACACCTTC. Amino acid sequence: CASSYQAGDGYTF. The rearrangement uses TRBV6-5 and TRBJ1-2; perhaps TRBD1 as D (6 bases). Germline CDR1 is MNHEY and CDR2 is SVGAGI. The CDR3 consists of 13 residues. V dropped 2 bases and J dropped 6 bases, with 10 bases sitting between them.

Turning to this clonotype: This may arise from a read error, as a much more abundant clone is one base away. The CDR3 loop reads CASSLAYLGAGNF. DNA for the CDR3: TGCGCCAGCAGCTTGGCGTATTTGGGGGCCGGTAACTTC. The rearrangement joins TRBV5-1 to TRBJ1-2, with D tentatively TRBD1 (6 bases). The germline CDR1 and CDR2 sequences are SGHRS and YFSETQ. The CDR3 sequence is 13 residues long.

This clonotype was observed at least ten times. The V call is TRBV7-8, the J call TRBJ1-1; D is possibly TRBD1 (6 bases). Germline V gives CDR1 SGHVS, CDR2 FQNEAQ. Trimming removed 7 bases at V and 5 bases at J, with 26 bases between. This CDR3 has 17 amino acids. CDR3 sequence: CASIHIRPPGVGTEAFF. The CDR3, as DNA: TGTGCCAGCATCCACATTCGGCCACCAGGGGTAGGGACTGAAGCTTTCTTT.

This rearrangement joins TRBV5-1 to TRBJ2-7, with D perhaps assigned TRBD1 or TRBD2 (5 bases each). Matching the DNA end better, TRBJ2-1 makes the J call doubtful. The CDR3 runs to 13 residues. Germline-derived CDR1 and CDR2 are SGHRS and YFSETQ. The CDR3 sequence is CASRVTGRNEQFF. In DNA form, the CDR3 reads TGCGCCAGCAGGGTCACGGGACGGAATGAGCAGTTCTTC.

This clonotype occurred a few times. One base away lies a much larger clone, so this may be a sequencing read error. This chain uses TRBV29-1 with TRBJ2-7; a weak D match, TRBD2 (5 bases). This CDR3 is built from 14 residues. V lost 4 bases, J lost 0 bases, and 13 bases lay in between. Germline V gives CDR1 SQVTM, CDR2 ANQGSEA. In DNA form, the CDR3 reads TGCAGCGTTGGAGGGTCCACGAGCTCCTACGAGCAGTACTTC. Residues: CSVGGSTSSYEQYF.